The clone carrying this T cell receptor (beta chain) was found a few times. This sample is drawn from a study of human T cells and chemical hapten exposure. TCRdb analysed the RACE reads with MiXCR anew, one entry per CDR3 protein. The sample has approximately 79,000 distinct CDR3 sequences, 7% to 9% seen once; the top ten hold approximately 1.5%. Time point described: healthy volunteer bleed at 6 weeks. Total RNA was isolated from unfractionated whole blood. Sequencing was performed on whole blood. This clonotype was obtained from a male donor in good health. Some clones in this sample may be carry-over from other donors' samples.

CDR3 coding DNA: TGTGCCAGCAGTTCCACCCTGACTAGCGGGAGAGCCGATGAGCAGTTCTTC. Protein: CASSSTLTSGRADEQFF. J is TRBJ2-1 and V is TRBV6-5; 12 bases line up with TRBD2. The ends lost 4 bases at V and 8 bases at J; junction bases unmatched: 12. The CDR3 consists of 17 residues. Per germline, CDR1 MNHEY and CDR2 SVGAGI.